This T cell receptor beta chain was recovered during a study of cytotoxic CD8 clonotypes in ibrutinib-treated CLL. In the study overall: In all, under twelve patients were relapsed/refractory, approximately 15 were treatment-naive and fewer than 18 were IGHV unmutated. After a median of approximately 68 months, roughly 15 patients stayed remitted and some 12 progressed; responses had been partial in approximately 24 and complete in 2.

Remarks on this clone: Its specificity is not known.

Findings and limits, study-wide: Timing of sampling differed between sustained-remission and progressing patients. At the start, clonality exceeded age-matched healthy donors and followed circulating CD8+ T-cell counts.

Germline V CDR1 and CDR2: MDHEN, SYDVKM. Trimming shortened V by 4 bases and J by 3 bases, and 21 bases separated the two germline ends. The CDR3 has 17 amino acids. TCRdb's copy holds only in-frame clones and misses some; the assay was immunoSEQ multiplex PCR. Among 150,000 to 200,000 clones, more than 65% were seen once, and the ten largest hold roughly 2%. This receptor was identified in a human donor with chronic lymphocytic leukemia. The V call is TRBV28, the J call TRBJ1-2; D perhaps matches TRBD1 (5 bases). The source material was PBMCs, sampled after 12 months of ibrutinib treatment. The CDR3 sequence is CASSSPGGILVDYGYTF. CDR3 coding DNA: TGTGCCAGCAGTTCTCCCGGGGGGATACTTGTTGACTATGGCTACACCTTC.